The subject of this entry is one T cell receptor beta chain. The data stem from a study of blood T cell repertoires in COVID-19. Trimming stripped 7 bases from V and 4 bases from J, with 15 bases between. Germline CDR1 reads LNHDA; CDR2 reads SQIVND (reference sequence). The CDR3 totals 14 residues. Clones were sequenced by immunoSEQ multiplex PCR, and TCRdb holds only the in-frame ones, with some missing. The sample has approximately 250,000 clones, 88% seen once. Sequencing used PBMCs or T cells enriched from blood (not recorded which). This receptor was taken from a woman aged 60 to 75 in a cohort exposed to, infected with or recovered from COVID-19 (not recorded which). The chain recombines TRBV19 with TRBJ2-3, with TRBD1 as a possible D gene (5 bases). CDR3 residues: CASTNRFKSDTQYF. CDR3 DNA sequence: TGTGCCAGTACCAACAGGTTTAAATCAGATACGCAGTATTTT.